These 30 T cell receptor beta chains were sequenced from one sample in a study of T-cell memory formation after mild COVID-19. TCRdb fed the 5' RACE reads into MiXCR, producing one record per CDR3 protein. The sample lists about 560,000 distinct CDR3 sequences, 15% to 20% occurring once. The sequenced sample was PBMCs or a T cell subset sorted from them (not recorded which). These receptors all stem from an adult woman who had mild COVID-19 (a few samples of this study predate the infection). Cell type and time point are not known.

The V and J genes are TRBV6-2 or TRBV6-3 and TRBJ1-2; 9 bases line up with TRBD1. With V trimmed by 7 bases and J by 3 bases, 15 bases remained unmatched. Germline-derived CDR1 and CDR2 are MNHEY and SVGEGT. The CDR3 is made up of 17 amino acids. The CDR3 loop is CASKGSGTGTADYGYTF. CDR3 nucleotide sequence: TGTGCCAGCAAGGGGAGTGGGACAGGGACGGCGGACTATGGCTACACCTTC.

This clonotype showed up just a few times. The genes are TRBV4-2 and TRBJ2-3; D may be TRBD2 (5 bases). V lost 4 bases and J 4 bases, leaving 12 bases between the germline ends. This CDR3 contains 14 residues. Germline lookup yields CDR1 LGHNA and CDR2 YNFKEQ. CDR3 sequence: CASSRTLGSDTQYF. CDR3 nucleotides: TGTGCCAGCAGCCGGACTTTGGGGTCAGATACGCAGTATTTT.

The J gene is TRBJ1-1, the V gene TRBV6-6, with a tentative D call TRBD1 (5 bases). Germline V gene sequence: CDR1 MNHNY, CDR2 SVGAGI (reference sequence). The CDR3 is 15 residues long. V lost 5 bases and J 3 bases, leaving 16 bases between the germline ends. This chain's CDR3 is CASSDRQSGHTEAFF. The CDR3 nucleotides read TGTGCCAGCAGTGACCGACAGAGCGGCCACACTGAAGCTTTCTTT.

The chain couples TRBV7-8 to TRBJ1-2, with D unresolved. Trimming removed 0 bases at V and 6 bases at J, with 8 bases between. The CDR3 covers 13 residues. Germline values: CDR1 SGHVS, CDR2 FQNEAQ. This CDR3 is CASSLARPDGYTF. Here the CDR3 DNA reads TGTGCCAGCAGCTTAGCGCGTCCGGATGGCTACACCTTC.

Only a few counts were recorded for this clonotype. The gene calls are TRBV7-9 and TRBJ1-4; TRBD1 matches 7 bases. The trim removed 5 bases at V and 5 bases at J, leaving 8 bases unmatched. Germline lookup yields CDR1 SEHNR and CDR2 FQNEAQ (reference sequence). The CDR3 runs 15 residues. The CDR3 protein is CASSAGTAKNEKLFF. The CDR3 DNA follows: TGTGCCAGCAGCGCCGGGACAGCAAAAAATGAAAAACTGTTTTTT.

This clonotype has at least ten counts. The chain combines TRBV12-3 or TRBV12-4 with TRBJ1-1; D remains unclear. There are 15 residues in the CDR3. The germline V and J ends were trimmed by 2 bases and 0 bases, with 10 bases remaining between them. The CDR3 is CASSLSRRMNTEAFF. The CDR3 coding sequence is TGTGCCAGCAGTTTAAGCAGAAGAATGAACACTGAAGCTTTCTTT.

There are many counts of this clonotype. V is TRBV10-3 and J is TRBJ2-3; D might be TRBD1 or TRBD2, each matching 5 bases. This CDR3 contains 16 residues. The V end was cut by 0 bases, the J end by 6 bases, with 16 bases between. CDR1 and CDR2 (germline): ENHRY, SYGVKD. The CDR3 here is CAISESHRDSGDTQYF. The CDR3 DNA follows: TGTGCCATCAGTGAGTCGCACCGGGATTCAGGGGATACGCAGTATTTT.

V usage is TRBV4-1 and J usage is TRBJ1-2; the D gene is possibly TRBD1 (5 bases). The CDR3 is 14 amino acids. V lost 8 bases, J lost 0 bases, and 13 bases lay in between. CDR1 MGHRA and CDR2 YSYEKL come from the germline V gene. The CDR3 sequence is CASVEGPPNYGYTF. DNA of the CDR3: TGCGCCAGCGTCGAGGGGCCCCCTAACTATGGCTACACCTTC.

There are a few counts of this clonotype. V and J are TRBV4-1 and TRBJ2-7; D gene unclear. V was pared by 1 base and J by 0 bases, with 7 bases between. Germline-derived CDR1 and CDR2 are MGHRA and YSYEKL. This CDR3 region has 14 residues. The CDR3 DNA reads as TGCGCCAGCAGCCAAGGGGTTTTCTCCTACGAGCAGTACTTC. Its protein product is CASSQGVFSYEQYF.

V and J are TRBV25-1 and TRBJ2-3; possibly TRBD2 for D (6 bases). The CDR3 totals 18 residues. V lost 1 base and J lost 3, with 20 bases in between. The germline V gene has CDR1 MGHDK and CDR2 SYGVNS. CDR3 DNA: TGTGCCAGCAGTGAATCACGCGAACTGTTGGGGGGAACAGATACGCAGTATTTT. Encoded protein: CASSESRELLGGTDTQYF.

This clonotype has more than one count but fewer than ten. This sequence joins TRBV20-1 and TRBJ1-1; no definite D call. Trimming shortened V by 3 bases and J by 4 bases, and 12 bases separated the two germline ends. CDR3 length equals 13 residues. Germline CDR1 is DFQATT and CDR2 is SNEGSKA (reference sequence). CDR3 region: CSAREGPATEAFF. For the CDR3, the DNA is TGCAGTGCTAGGGAAGGGCCGGCCACTGAAGCTTTCTTT.

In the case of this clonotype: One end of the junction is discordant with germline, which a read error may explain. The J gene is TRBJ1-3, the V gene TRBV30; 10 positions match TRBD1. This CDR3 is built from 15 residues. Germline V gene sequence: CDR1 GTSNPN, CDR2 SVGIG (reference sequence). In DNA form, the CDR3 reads TGCGCCTGGAGTCTTGACAGGGGGCTGGGAAACACCATATATTTT. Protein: CAWSLDRGLGNTIYF.

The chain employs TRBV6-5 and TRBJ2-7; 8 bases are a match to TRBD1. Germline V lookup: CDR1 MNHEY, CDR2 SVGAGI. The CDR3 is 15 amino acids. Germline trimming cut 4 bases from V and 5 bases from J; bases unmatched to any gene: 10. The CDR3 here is CASSSPRGRLNEQYF. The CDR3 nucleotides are TGTGCCAGCAGTTCACCCAGGGGGCGCTTGAACGAGCAGTACTTC.

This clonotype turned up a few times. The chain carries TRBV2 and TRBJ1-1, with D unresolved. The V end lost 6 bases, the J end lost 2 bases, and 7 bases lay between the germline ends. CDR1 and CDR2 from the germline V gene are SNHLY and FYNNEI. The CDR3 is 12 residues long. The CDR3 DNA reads TGTGCCAGCAGAATGCGAAACACTGAAGCTTTCTTT. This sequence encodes CASRMRNTEAFF.

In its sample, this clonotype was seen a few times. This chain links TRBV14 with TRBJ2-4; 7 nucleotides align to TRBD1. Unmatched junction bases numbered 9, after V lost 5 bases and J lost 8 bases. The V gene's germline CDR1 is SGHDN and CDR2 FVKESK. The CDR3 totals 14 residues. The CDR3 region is CASSDRATRYIQYF. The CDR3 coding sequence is TGTGCCAGCAGCGACAGGGCCACGCGGTACATTCAGTACTTC.

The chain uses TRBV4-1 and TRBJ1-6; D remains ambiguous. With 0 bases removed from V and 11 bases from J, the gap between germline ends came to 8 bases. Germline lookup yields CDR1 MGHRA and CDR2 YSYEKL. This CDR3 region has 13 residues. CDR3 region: CASSQDPATPLHF. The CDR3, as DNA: TGCGCCAGCAGCCAAGATCCCGCAACACCCCTCCACTTT.

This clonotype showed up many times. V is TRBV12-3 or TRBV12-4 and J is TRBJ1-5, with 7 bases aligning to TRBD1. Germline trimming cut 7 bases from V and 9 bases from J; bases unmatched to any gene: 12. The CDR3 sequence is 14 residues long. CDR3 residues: CASTRGGSAGPQHF. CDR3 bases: TGTGCCAGCACCCGAGGGGGCTCCGCGGGGCCCCAGCATTTT.

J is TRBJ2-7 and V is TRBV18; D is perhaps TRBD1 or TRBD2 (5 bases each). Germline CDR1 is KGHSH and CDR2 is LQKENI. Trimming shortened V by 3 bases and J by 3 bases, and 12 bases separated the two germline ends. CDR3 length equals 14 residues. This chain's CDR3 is CASSPGAEGYEQYF. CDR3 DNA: TGTGCCAGCTCACCCGGGGCAGAGGGCTACGAGCAGTACTTC.

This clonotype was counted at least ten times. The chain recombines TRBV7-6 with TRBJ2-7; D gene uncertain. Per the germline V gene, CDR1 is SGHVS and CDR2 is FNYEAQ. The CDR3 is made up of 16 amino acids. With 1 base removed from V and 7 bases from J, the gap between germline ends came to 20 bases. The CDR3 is CASSLELEPSYDEQYF. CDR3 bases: TGTGCCAGCAGCTTAGAATTGGAGCCCTCCTACGATGAGCAGTACTTC.

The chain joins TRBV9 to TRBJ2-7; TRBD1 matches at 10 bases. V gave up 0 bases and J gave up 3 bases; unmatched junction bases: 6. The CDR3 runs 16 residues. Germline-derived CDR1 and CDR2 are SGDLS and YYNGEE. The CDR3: CASSVGQGAAHYEQYF. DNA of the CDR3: TGTGCCAGCAGCGTAGGACAGGGGGCCGCCCACTACGAGCAGTACTTC. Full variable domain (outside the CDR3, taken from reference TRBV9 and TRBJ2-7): DSGVTQTPKHLITATGQRVTLRCSPRSGDLSVYWYQQSLDQGLQFLIQYYNGEERAKGNILERFSAQQFPDLHSELNLSSLELGDSALYFCASSVGQGAAHYEQYFGPGTRLTVT.

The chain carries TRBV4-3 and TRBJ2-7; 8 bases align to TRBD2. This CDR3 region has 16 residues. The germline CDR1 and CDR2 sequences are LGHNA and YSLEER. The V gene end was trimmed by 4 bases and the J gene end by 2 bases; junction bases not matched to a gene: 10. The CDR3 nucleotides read TGCGCCAGCAGCCTGGGAGCGGGAGCTCTCCCCTACGAGCAGTACTTC. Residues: CASSLGAGALPYEQYF.

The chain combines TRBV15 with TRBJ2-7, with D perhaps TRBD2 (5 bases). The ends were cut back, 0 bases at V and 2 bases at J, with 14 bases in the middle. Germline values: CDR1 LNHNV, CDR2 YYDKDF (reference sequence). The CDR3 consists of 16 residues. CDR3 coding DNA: TGTGCCACCAGCAGAGATCGAGTAGTAGCGCCCTACGAGCAGTACTTC. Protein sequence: CATSRDRVVAPYEQYF.

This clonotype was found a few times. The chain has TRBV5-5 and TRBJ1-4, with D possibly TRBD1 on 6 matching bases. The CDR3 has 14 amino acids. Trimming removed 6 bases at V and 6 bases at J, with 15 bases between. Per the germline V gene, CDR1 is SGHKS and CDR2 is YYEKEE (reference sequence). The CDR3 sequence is CASIPWGGHEKLFF. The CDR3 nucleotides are TGTGCCAGCATCCCTTGGGGGGGCCATGAAAAACTGTTTTTT.

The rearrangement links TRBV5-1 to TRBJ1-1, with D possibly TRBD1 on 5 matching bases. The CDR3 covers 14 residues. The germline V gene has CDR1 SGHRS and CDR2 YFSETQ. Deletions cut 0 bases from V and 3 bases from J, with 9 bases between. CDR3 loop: CASSLVGAYTEAFF. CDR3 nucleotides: TGCGCCAGCAGCTTGGTCGGGGCTTACACTGAAGCTTTCTTT.

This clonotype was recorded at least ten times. CDR3 residues: CASSLRPAFTGELFF. In DNA, the CDR3 is TGTGCCAGCAGCTTAAGGCCAGCTTTCACCGGGGAGCTGTTTTTT. V gene TRBV7-3 combines with J gene TRBJ2-2; D uncertain. Looked up from germline, CDR1 is SGHTA and CDR2 is FQGTGA. The V end lost 1 base, the J end lost 4 bases, and 10 bases lay between the germline ends. The CDR3 is 15 amino acids.

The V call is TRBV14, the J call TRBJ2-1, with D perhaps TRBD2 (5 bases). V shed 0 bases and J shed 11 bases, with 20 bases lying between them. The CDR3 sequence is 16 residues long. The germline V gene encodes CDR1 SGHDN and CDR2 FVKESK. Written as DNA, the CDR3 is TGTGCCAGCAGCCAAGATAGGGCTTCGCGGGCCTGGAAGCAGTTCTTC. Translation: CASSQDRASRAWKQFF.

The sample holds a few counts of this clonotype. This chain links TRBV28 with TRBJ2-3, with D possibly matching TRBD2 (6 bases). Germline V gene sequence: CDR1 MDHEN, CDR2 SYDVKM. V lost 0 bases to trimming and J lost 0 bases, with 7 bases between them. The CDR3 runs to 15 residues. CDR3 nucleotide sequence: TGTGCCAGCAGTTTATGGGGGGGAAGCACAGATACGCAGTATTTT. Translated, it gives CASSLWGGSTDTQYF.

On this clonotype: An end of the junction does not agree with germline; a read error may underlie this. The CDR3 loop is CASTQTWLSGANVLTF. CDR3 bases: TGCGCCAGCACCCAAACCTGGCTCTCTGGGGCCAACGTCCTGACTTTC. The V call is TRBV4-1, the J call TRBJ2-6; no reliable D call. The CDR3 runs 16 residues. Germline lookup yields CDR1 MGHRA and CDR2 YSYEKL.

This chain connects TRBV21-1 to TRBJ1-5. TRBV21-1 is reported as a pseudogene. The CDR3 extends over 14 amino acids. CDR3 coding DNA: TGTGCCAGCAGCAATTGGACGTTTTATCAGCCCCAGCATTTT. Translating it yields CASSNWTFYQPQHF.

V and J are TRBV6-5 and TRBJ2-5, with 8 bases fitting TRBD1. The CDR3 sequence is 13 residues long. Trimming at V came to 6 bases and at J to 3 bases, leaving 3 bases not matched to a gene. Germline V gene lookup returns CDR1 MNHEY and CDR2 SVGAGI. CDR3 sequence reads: CASRRTGKETQYF. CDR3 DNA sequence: TGTGCCAGCAGGCGGACAGGGAAAGAGACCCAGTACTTC.